Listed below are T cell receptor beta chains from one sample, sequenced in a study of technical replicates of blood from a handful of donors. Produced via immunoSEQ multiplex PCR; TCRdb's table is partial and in-frame only. The sample lists around 84,000 clones, roughly 98% seen once, with approximately 0.14% in the top ten. The sample comprised T cells isolated from PBMCs. These receptors were taken from a human donor in good health. The CDR3 runs from the conserved cysteine through the conserved F or W. The D gene is left open where the match is weak. Part of the rows lack a size; the others show once, few, many or a class for expanded clones.

j_call | v_call | d_call | clone_size | cdr3_nt | cdr3_aa
TRBJ1-2 | TRBV9 | - | - | TGTGCCAGCAGCGAGACAGAGGTTCAAGGCTACACCTTC | CASSETEVQGYTF
TRBJ1-2 | TRBV28 | - | - | TGTGCCAGCAGTTTAGACCCTCCGGGACAACCTTATGGCTACACCTTC | CASSLDPPGQPYGYTF
TRBJ2-3 | TRBV27 | TRBD2 | - | TGTGCCAGCAGGCTAGCGGGGGGGGTCACAGATACGCAGTATTTT | CASRLAGGVTDTQYF
TRBJ1-5 | TRBV15 | TRBD1 | - | TGTGCCACCAGCGAGGGGACAGGGTTGAATCAGCCCCAGCATTTT | CATSEGTGLNQPQHF
TRBJ2-1 | TRBV12-5 | TRBD2 | - | TGTGCTAGTGAGCCTCCGGTTGCGGGGGGGATCTATGAGCAGTTCTTC | CASEPPVAGGIYEQFF
TRBJ1-1 | TRBV20-1 | - | - | TGCAGTGCTAGACCTGACACGGCTTTCTTT | CSARPDTAFF
TRBJ1-4 | TRBV5-1 | - | - | TGCGCCAGCAGCTTGGAAGGGGCAAAATTCGAAAAACTGTTTTTT | CASSLEGAKFEKLFF
TRBJ2-7 | TRBV11-3 | - | - | TGTGCCAGCAGCCCTATCTCAGCGGCTACGTCCTACGAGCAGTACTTC | CASSPISAATSYEQYF
TRBJ2-7 | TRBV5-1 | - | - | TGCGCCAGCAGCGAGAACCGGGACTACGAGCAGTACTTC | CASSENRDYEQYF
TRBJ2-1 | TRBV9 | - | - | TGTGCCAGCAGCGTAGCCCAGAATGAGCAGTTCTTC | CASSVAQNEQFF
TRBJ1-1 | TRBV11-2 | - | - | TGTGCCAGCAGCTTAGTGTATCGGGTGATGGGCACTGAAGCTTTCTTT | CASSLVYRVMGTEAFF
TRBJ2-1 | TRBV28 | - | - | TGTGCCAGCAGTTTACGGAGCAATGAGCAGTTCTTC | CASSLRSNEQFF
TRBJ2-3 | TRBV30 | - | - | TGTGCCTGGAGTGTACTTACAGGTGGCACAGATACGCAGTATTTT | CAWSVLTGGTDTQYF
TRBJ2-5 | TRBV10-1 | - | - | TGCGCCAGCAGTGAGTCGGCCAGGCCCGAAGAGACCCAGTACTTC | CASSESARPEETQYF
TRBJ1-1 | TRBV11-2 | TRBD1 | - | TGTGCCAGCAGCTCCCGAAGACAGGGAGCCCCTGAAGCTTTCTTT | CASSSRRQGAPEAFF
TRBJ2-7 | TRBV28 | TRBD1 | - | TGTGCCAGCAGTTCTTTGGACAGGGTTTGGGCCTACGAGCAGTACTTC | CASSSLDRVWAYEQYF
TRBJ2-7 | TRBV5-4 | TRBD2 | - | TGTGCCAGCAGATCGCGGCGGGAGGACCACGAGCAGTACTTC | CASRSRREDHEQYF
TRBJ2-5 | TRBV6-5 | - | - | TGTGCCACCGGGGAGATACAAGAGACCCAGTACTTC | CATGEIQETQYF
TRBJ1-2 | TRBV9 | - | - | TGTGCCAGCAGCGCCGGACAGCTTTCCTATGGCTACACCTTC | CASSAGQLSYGYTF
TRBJ1-2 | TRBV7-2 | TRBD1 | once | TGTGCCAGCAGCTTAGGGGACAGGGAAACAACCTTC | CASSLGDRETTF
TRBJ1-3 | TRBV23-1 | - | - | TGCGCCAGCAGTCCGCTCCCAGGCCGGTTAGGCACCATATATTTT | CASSPLPGRLGTIYF
TRBJ2-1 | TRBV23-1 | TRBD2 | - | TGCGCCAGCAGAGGACTAGCGGGAGGGCCGAGCTTCTACAATGAGCAGTTCTTC | CASRGLAGGPSFYNEQFF
TRBJ2-5 | TRBV7-9 | TRBD2 | - | TGTGCCAGCAGCACCCTAGCGGGGGGGCCCCGAGAGACCCAGTACTTC | CASSTLAGGPRETQYF
TRBJ1-1 | TRBV7-6 | TRBD1 | - | TGTGCCAGCAGCCACCGGGACAGGGGAGGGGTTGAAGCTTTCTTT | CASSHRDRGGVEAFF
TRBJ2-3 | TRBV7-9 | - | - | TGTGCCAGCAGCCTTCAGGGGAGCAGCACAGATACGCAGTATTTT | CASSLQGSSTDTQYF
TRBJ1-2 | TRBV19 | - | - | TGTGCCAGTAGTTCTCGGGACACCTATGGCTACACCTTC | CASSSRDTYGYTF
TRBJ2-7 | TRBV21-1 | - | - | TGTGCCAGCGCCAGACCAGGTCGGTGGGACGAGCAGTACTTC | CASARPGRWDEQYF
TRBJ2-7 | TRBV7-9 | - | - | TGTGCCAGCAGCCTGATAACAGACTACGAGCAGTACTTC | CASSLITDYEQYF
TRBJ1-5 | TRBV5-1 | - | - | TGCGCCAGCAGCTTGGACGACAGGCAGCCCCAGCATTTT | CASSLDDRQPQHF
TRBJ2-1 | TRBV28 | TRBD2 | - | TGTGCCAGCAGGACCGGGACTAGCGGGAGAAATGAGCAGTTCTTC | CASRTGTSGRNEQFF
TRBJ2-7 | TRBV7-9 | - | - | TGTGCCAGCAGCTTTAAGGGTAGGACGACAGGAACCAACTACGAGCAGTACTTC | CASSFKGRTTGTNYEQYF
TRBJ2-1 | TRBV6-1 | - | - | TGTGCCAGCAGTGCTCTCTCTGCGGGGGCGTACAATGAGCAGTTCTTC | CASSALSAGAYNEQFF
TRBJ1-2 | TRBV5-1 | - | - | TGCGCCAGCAGGCGGACTGGGACTCCGGGGGTTGGCTACACCTTC | CASRRTGTPGVGYTF
TRBJ2-7 | TRBV2 | TRBD2 | - | TGTGCCAGCAGTCCCTACGCGTTAGCGGGAGGGAACGAGCAGTACTTC | CASSPYALAGGNEQYF
TRBJ1-2 | TRBV10-3 | - | - | TGTGCCATCAGTGACGACAGACATTTTAACTATGGCTACACCTTC | CAISDDRHFNYGYTF
TRBJ1-6 | TRBV18 | - | - | TGTGCCAGCTCACCAACAGGGTCTAATTCACCCCTCCACTTT | CASSPTGSNSPLHF
TRBJ2-5 | TRBV6-5 | TRBD1 | - | TGTGCCAGCAGTTCTCCGGGACAGGAGACCAAAGAGACCCAGTACTTC | CASSSPGQETKETQYF
TRBJ1-1 | TRBV7-9 | - | - | TGTGCCAGCACCAGACGTGGGGGGGCGAACACTGAAGCTTTCTTT | CASTRRGGANTEAFF
TRBJ2-3 | TRBV5-6 | TRBD1 | - | TGTGCCAGCAGCTTGTGGGACAGGGGGGCAGATACGCAGTATTTT | CASSLWDRGADTQYF
TRBJ2-7 | TRBV18 | TRBD2 | once | TGTGCCAGCTCACCAATCGAGCGGGGGACCCACGAGCAGTACTTC | CASSPIERGTHEQYF
TRBJ2-4 | TRBV7-8 | - | - | TGTGCCAGCAGCTCTGGACAGAGTCTAGCCAAAAACATTCAGTACTTC | CASSSGQSLAKNIQYF
TRBJ2-5 | TRBV9 | - | - | TGTGCCAGCAGCGCGGACCGGGAACAAGAGACCCAGTACTTC | CASSADREQETQYF
TRBJ1-6 | TRBV7-3 | TRBD1 | - | TGTGCCAGCAGCCGGGGACAGTATAATTCACCCCTCCACTTT | CASSRGQYNSPLHF